This record covers a single T cell receptor (beta chain). Its specificity is not known. Use of 60 Vbeta and 13 Jbeta primers characterized the PCR. Sequencing used immunoSEQ multiplex PCR; TCRdb keeps in-frame clones, though not all of them. The sample has about 120,000 clones; over 65% are singletons. The source of the sample is a study of cytomegalovirus exposure and HLA in healthy donors. Overall study results and limits: In a later analysis, roughly 17,000 TCR beta sequences were associated with HLA alleles at 0.05 false discovery rate. The dataset shows that most TCR sequences were rare, while some public TCRs occurred in many donors.

Germline V CDR1 and CDR2: SNHLY, FYNNEI. After removal of 2 bases from V and 4 bases from J, the junction contained 4 bases not matched to a gene. The CDR3 length is 15 residues. The rearrangement links TRBV2 to TRBJ1-4, with 7 bases that match TRBD1. This clonotype was sampled from a woman in her forties in good health and CMV-seropositive. Sequencing was done on a sample of PBMCs. The DNA of the CDR3 is TGTGCCAGCAGTGAACTAGGGGGCCTTAATGAAAAACTGTTTTTT. Its translation is CASSELGGLNEKLFF. The full variable domain, its missing parts supplied by reference TRBV2 and TRBJ1-4, is EPEVTQTPSHQVTQMGQEVILRCVPISNHLYFYWYRQILGQKVEFLVSFYNNEISEKSEIFDDQFSVERPDGSNFTLKIRSTKLEDSAMYFCASSELGGLNEKLFFGSGTQLSVL.